This TCR beta chain derives from a study of T-cell reconstitution after alpha-beta-depleted transplantation in children. Unique molecular identifiers were incorporated when the TCRbeta library was constructed. TCRdb re-called the PCR reads through MiXCR, storing one row per CDR3 protein. The sample lists around 400,000 distinct CDR3 sequences, around 20% occurring once. The CDR3 length is 11 residues. V shed 5 bases and J shed 9 bases, with 11 bases lying between them. The chain is built from TRBV12-3 or TRBV12-4 and TRBJ2-7; D might be TRBD1 or TRBD2, each matching 5 bases. This material consisted of PBMCs from the stem cell graft donor, taken from the stem cell graft. This sequence was found in a human donor who donated a stem cell graft to a child with acute myeloid leukemia. The CDR3 DNA reads as TGTGCCAGCAGTCTCCGGGACCTGCAGTACTTC. The encoded protein is CASSLRDLQYF.